This T cell receptor (beta chain) was obtained from a study of blood T cell repertoires in COVID-19. Study information: Acute-phase and convalescent COVID-19 samples originated in the United States, Italy and Spain.

Germline V lookup: CDR1 SGHVS, CDR2 FNYEAQ. The CDR3 has 15 amino acids. Trimming removed 5 bases at V and 5 bases at J, with 17 bases between. Original data processing: Reference gene primer amplification gave estimated nucleated cell counts. The data were produced by immunoSEQ multiplex PCR, yet TCRdb's version contains in-frame clones alone and is incomplete. V and J calls and clone size are given by that table; D and trimming were obtained from the DNA. In the table there are some 230,000 clones, 80% to 85% of which are singletons. This chain joins TRBV7-6 and TRBJ2-3; TRBD2 is a possible D gene (7 bases). Input material: peripheral blood. This receptor was taken from a woman aged 60 to 75 who had recovered from COVID-19. As DNA, the CDR3 is TGTGCCAGCAGCCATGGGGGGGCCGCGGGAGATACGCAGTATTTT. Protein sequence: CASSHGGAAGDTQYF.